Listed below are T cell receptor beta chains from one sample, sequenced in a study of cytomegalovirus exposure and HLA in healthy donors. The data were produced by immunoSEQ multiplex PCR, yet TCRdb's version contains in-frame clones alone and is incomplete. The profile shows around 140,000 clones, 70% to 80% of them singletons. The material sequenced was PBMCs. These receptors were obtained from a female donor in good health and CMV-seronegative. The CDR3 runs from the conserved cysteine through the conserved F or W.

TRBJ2-7	TRBV5-1	CASSPWEGYEQYF
TRBJ2-3	TRBV4-1	CASAKYQEDFDTQYF
TRBJ2-7	TRBV6-4	CASPRWRGGEEFYEQYF
TRBJ1-1	TRBV9	CASSGGDGTGTEAFF
TRBJ1-3	TRBV7-9	CASSHDRVGYF
TRBJ2-3	TRBV29-1	CSVVGQGGGTDTQYF
TRBJ1-4	TRBV7-9	CASSFFGDRDEKLFF
TRBJ2-2	TRBV15	CATSSITGMNTGELFF
TRBJ2-5	TRBV9	CASSPGTRTQETQYF
TRBJ2-2	TRBV7-3	CASSPRGSGTGELFF
TRBJ2-1	TRBV19	CASGGRPSSYNEQFF
TRBJ2-1	TRBV10-3	CAISENVLSSYNEQFF
TRBJ2-1	TRBV7-9	CASSLAGGPMAEQFF
TRBJ2-2	TRBV4-2	CASSRGTTNTGELFF
TRBJ2-3	TRBV6-6	CASSYSEAKDTQYF
TRBJ2-1	TRBV7-9	CASGMKHHTGGYSYNEQFF
TRBJ2-2	TRBV16	CASSQDRTNTGELFF
TRBJ1-5	TRBV6-1	CASVGQGSQPQHF
TRBJ1-1	TRBV20-1	CSVGGGTEAFF
TRBJ2-3	TRBV5-1	CASNAGGPISTDTQYF
TRBJ2-3	TRBV10-3	CAISGRAGEATDTQYF
TRBJ2-7	TRBV4-1	CASSHGLAGTYEQYF
TRBJ2-1	TRBV2	CASSEAGREQFF
TRBJ1-2	TRBV4-1	CASSQEVSGSFYGYTF
TRBJ2-3	TRBV7-6	CASSGRMGGDTQYF
TRBJ2-7	TRBV18	CASSPPSLAGVGEQYF
TRBJ2-5	TRBV7-8	CASSLGLQERRETQYF
TRBJ2-7	TRBV6-6	CASSRQEEYEQYF
TRBJ1-2	TRBV5-1	CASSLAEGGNYGYTF
TRBJ1-2	TRBV18	CASSRSGLGYTF
TRBJ1-1	TRBV7-9	CASSPMGGGTEAFF
NA	TRBV6-5	CASSYSSHSTYEQYF
TRBJ2-7	TRBV27	CASSPRLGAYEQYF
TRBJ1-1	TRBV30	CAWSVGVNTEAFF
TRBJ2-6	TRBV6-5	CASRTATSGANVLTF
TRBJ2-5	TRBV5-4	CASSFPGGANQETQYF
TRBJ2-1	TRBV5-1	CASSSVTSGGDNEQFF
TRBJ2-1	TRBV5-1	CASSLELLAGGEQFF
TRBJ1-2	TRBV27	CASSSGGAYGYTF
TRBJ1-1	TRBV2	CASMNNRDTEAFF
TRBJ2-7	TRBV9	CASSAGLAPSYEQYF
TRBJ2-1	TRBV4-3	CASSQVRTSGVFSYNEQFF
TRBJ1-1	TRBV10-1	CASNDDMNTEAFF
TRBJ2-7	TRBV9	CASSVASGVYEQYF
TRBJ1-2	TRBV20-1	CSARGPGGYTF
TRBJ1-2	TRBV2	CASSERRSYGYTF
TRBJ2-7	TRBV28	CASRATSVSYEQYF
TRBJ1-2	TRBV29-1	CSVEDGTGNYGYTF
TRBJ2-1	TRBV5-6	CASYTHGEQFF
TRBJ2-1	TRBV9	CASSRTSGSYNEQFF
TRBJ1-3	TRBV18	CASSRDSSGNTIYF
TRBJ2-3	TRBV11-2	CASSLGLATDTQYF
TRBJ1-5	TRBV4-2	CASSQGGRESNQPQHF
NA	TRBV2	CASSKARQLTYEQYF
TRBJ1-5	TRBV28	CASTTGNQPQHF